Following are 21 T cell receptor beta chains from one sample sequenced in a study of CD8 T cells in Susac syndrome. With random hexamers, reverse transcription was performed on about 0.5 to 1 ug of RNA. Using its own MiXCR run on the immunoSEQ multiplex PCR reads, TCRdb lists one record per CDR3 protein. The sample lists some 180,000 distinct CDR3 sequences; around 94% were seen once. The material sequenced was CD4+ T cells from PBMCs. These receptors were taken from a human donor with Susac syndrome.

The genes are TRBV27 and TRBJ2-1, with D possibly matching TRBD2 (5 bases). Germline V CDR1 and CDR2: MNHEY, SMNVEV (reference sequence). V shed 5 bases and J shed 13 bases, with 12 bases lying between them. The CDR3 length is 11 residues. The CDR3 loop is CASSNGLGQFF. CDR3 nucleotide sequence: TGTGCCAGCAGTAATGGACTTGGACAGTTCTTC.

This clonotype occurred once. The rearrangement links TRBV3-1 to TRBJ2-3; D may be TRBD1 (6 bases). CDR3 size: 16 residues. Germline V gives CDR1 LGHDT, CDR2 YNNKEL (reference sequence). Deletions cut 1 base from V and 3 bases from J, with 14 bases between. CDR3 coding DNA: TGTGCCAGCAGCCAAGTTCCGGGCCAGGGGACAGATACGCAGTATTTT. This codes for CASSQVPGQGTDTQYF.

The chain recombines TRBV12-3 or TRBV12-4 with TRBJ1-4; D perhaps matches TRBD1 (5 bases). V shed 4 bases and J shed 14 bases, with 14 bases lying between them. CDR3 length: 12 residues. The CDR3 protein is CASSSARERLFF. The CDR3 DNA reads TGTGCCAGCAGTTCCGCCAGGGAGAGGCTGTTTTTT.

V usage is TRBV7-6 and J usage is TRBJ2-5; possibly TRBD1 for D (5 bases). Germline V CDR1 and CDR2: SGHVS, FNYEAQ. This CDR3 region has 15 residues. Trimming shortened V by 5 bases and J by 5 bases, and 18 bases separated the two germline ends. CDR3 in DNA: TGTGCCAGCAGCACCTACCAGACAGTTATCGAGACCCAGTACTTC. Its translation is CASSTYQTVIETQYF.

The chain employs TRBV30 and TRBJ2-7; D is unclear. V shed 0 bases and J shed 4 bases, with 4 bases lying between them. The germline V gene has CDR1 GTSNPN and CDR2 SVGIG (reference sequence). The CDR3 spans 11 residues. This CDR3 reads CAWSVAYEQYF. CDR3 sequence (DNA): TGTGCCTGGAGTGTGGCTTACGAGCAGTACTTC.

This sequence joins TRBV9 and TRBJ2-5; a weak D match, TRBD1 (6 bases). V lost 4 bases and J lost 2, with 24 bases in between. Germline V CDR1 and CDR2: SGDLS, YYNGEE. The CDR3 is 18 amino acids. DNA of the CDR3: TGTGCCAGCAGCCCCCCGGAACAGGGTTTTGTGAGGCAAGAGACCCAGTACTTC. The encoded protein is CASSPPEQGFVRQETQYF.

The CDR3 region has the DNA TGTGCCTCCGGATCGGCGGGAGGGAAGGGGGATACGCAGTATTTT. It codes for CASGSAGGKGDTQYF. The chain is built from TRBV24-1 and TRBJ2-3; 9 bases are a match to TRBD2. The V gene's germline CDR1 is KGHDR and CDR2 SFDVKD. V lost 12 bases to trimming and J lost 6 bases; unmatched junction nucleotides: 15. The CDR3 has 15 amino acids.

This sequence joins TRBV9 and TRBJ1-2; possible D gene TRBD1, 5 bases. Trimming removed 4 bases from V and 8 bases from J, with 18 bases in between. Germline V gene lookup returns CDR1 SGDLS and CDR2 YYNGEE. The length of the CDR3 is 14 residues. The CDR3 nucleotides read TGTGCCAGCAGCATCTCCTCCGGGGCCGTGGGCTACACCTTC. Amino acids: CASSISSGAVGYTF.

V gene TRBV6-6 combines with J gene TRBJ1-3, with 8 bases that match TRBD1. This CDR3 is 15 amino acids long. The germline CDR1 and CDR2 sequences are MNHNY and SVGAGI (reference sequence). V was pared by 2 bases and J by 4 bases, with 4 bases of the junction left unmatched. In DNA, the CDR3 is TGTGCCAGCAGTTACGGACAGGGTCTAGGAAACACCATATATTTT. This gives the protein CASSYGQGLGNTIYF.

The J gene is TRBJ2-7, the V gene TRBV14; D uncertain. The germline V gene encodes CDR1 SGHDN and CDR2 FVKESK. The CDR3 is 14 amino acids. V lost 5 bases, J lost 5 bases, and 16 bases lay in between. The CDR3 nucleotides read TGTGCCAGCAGCATCACGTATAATCTAAACGAGCAGTACTTC. Translating it yields CASSITYNLNEQYF.

V usage is TRBV20-1 and J usage is TRBJ2-7, with 9 bases fitting TRBD1. CDR3 size: 14 residues. Germline lookup yields CDR1 DFQATT and CDR2 SNEGSKA (reference sequence). J gave up 0 bases and V 1 base, and 1 base lay outside the gene matches. CDR3 coding DNA: TGCAGTGCTAGAGGGGACAGGGTCTCCTACGAGCAGTACTTC. It translates to CSARGDRVSYEQYF.

This chain connects TRBV5-1 to TRBJ2-2, with D tentatively TRBD1 or TRBD2 (5 bases each). Germline V gene data show CDR1 as SGHRS and CDR2 as YFSETQ. V was clipped by 0 bases and J by 5 bases, with 11 bases between them. The CDR3 contains 15 residues. This CDR3 is CASSLEPGTTGELFF. The CDR3 DNA sequence: TGCGCCAGCAGCTTGGAGCCAGGGACGACCGGGGAGCTGTTTTTT. The full variable domain, in which reference TRBV5-1 and TRBJ2-2 provide the parts outside the CDR3, is KAGVTQTPRYLIKTRGQQVTLSCSPISGHRSVSWYQQTPGQGLQFLFEYFSETQRNKGNFPGRFSGRQFSNSRSEMNVSTLELGDSALYLCASSLEPGTTGELFFGEGSRLTVL.

The chain carries TRBV5-1 and TRBJ2-7, with TRBD1 matching over 10 bases. This CDR3 has 17 amino acids. Per the germline V gene, CDR1 is SGHRS and CDR2 is YFSETQ. After removal of 5 bases from V and 0 bases from J, the junction contained 11 bases not matched to a gene. The chain's CDR3 is CASSRTGGAKASYEQYF. The CDR3 DNA is TGCGCCAGCAGTAGGACAGGGGGAGCGAAAGCCTCCTACGAGCAGTACTTC.

The rearrangement joins TRBV7-2 to TRBJ1-6, with 8 bases lining up with TRBD1. CDR3 length equals 15 residues. Trimming took 4 bases from V and 7 from J; bases not matched to a gene: 6. CDR1 SGHTA and CDR2 FQGNSA come from the germline V gene. CDR3 in amino acids: CASSSGGDRNSPLHF. DNA for the CDR3: TGTGCCAGCAGCTCGGGGGGGGACAGGAATTCACCCCTCCACTTT.

This clonotype was found a few times. The J gene is TRBJ2-5, the V gene TRBV12-3 or TRBV12-4, with D possibly TRBD1 on 5 matching bases. The CDR3 totals 13 residues. V gave up 5 bases and J gave up 4 bases, with 11 bases separating them. In DNA, the CDR3 is TGTGCCAGCAGTCGCGGCCAGGGAGAGACCCAGTACTTC. Translation: CASSRGQGETQYF.

V is TRBV4-2 and J is TRBJ1-5, with D possibly being TRBD1 (5 bases). The CDR3 is 14 amino acids. Trimming removed 5 bases at V and 7 bases at J, with 15 bases between. Germline-derived CDR1 and CDR2 are LGHNA and YNFKEQ. The CDR3 spells CASSSRQGTQPQHF. CDR3 in DNA: TGTGCCAGCAGCTCTAGGCAGGGCACCCAGCCCCAGCATTTT.

The chain is built from TRBV3-1 and TRBJ1-2, with 7 bases matching TRBD1. Trimming cost V 4 bases and J 8 bases; bases outside gene matches: 13. The V gene's germline CDR1 is LGHDT and CDR2 YNNKEL (reference sequence). CDR3 length equals 15 residues. CDR3 amino acids: CASSRRQGSVEGYTF. The CDR3 DNA is TGTGCCAGCAGCCGTCGACAGGGATCGGTTGAGGGCTACACCTTC.

This clonotype is a singleton in its sample. The chain joins TRBV6-2 or TRBV6-3 to TRBJ2-7, with a possible D match to TRBD1 (6 bases). The CDR3 contains 14 residues. In germline, CDR1 is MNHEY, CDR2 SVGEGT. V gave up 6 bases and J gave up 5 bases, with 17 bases separating them. As DNA, the CDR3 is TGTGCCAGCAGGACCGACCAGGGGATCAACGAGCAGTACTTC. This gives the protein CASRTDQGINEQYF.

The chain is built from TRBV5-4 and TRBJ2-5, with D tentatively TRBD2 (6 bases). The CDR3 loop spans 15 amino acids. The germline gives CDR1 SGHNT, CDR2 YYREEE (reference sequence). The V gene lost 1 base and the J gene lost 5 bases, with 15 bases spanning the gap. The CDR3 bases are TGTGCCAGCAGCTTGATCGGGAGCCCCGGGGAGACCCAGTACTTC. The encoded protein is CASSLIGSPGETQYF.

V and J are TRBV18 and TRBJ2-3; 13 nucleotides agree with TRBD2. The CDR3 is 14 residues long. J was trimmed by 8 bases and V by 4 bases; bases with no gene match: 3. In germline, CDR1 is KGHSH, CDR2 LQKENI. CDR3 residues: CASSLGLAGATQYF. CDR3 nucleotide sequence: TGTGCCAGCTCACTCGGACTAGCGGGAGCTACGCAGTATTTT.

In this sample, this clonotype turned up once. Without the conserved terminal phenylalanine or tryptophan, this CDR3 likely stems from a read error. This chain uses TRBV29-1 with TRBJ1-4; no clear D gene. The CDR3 is made up of 11 amino acids. The V gene lost 2 bases and the J gene lost 4 bases, with 2 bases spanning the gap. The V gene's germline CDR1 is SQVTM and CDR2 ANQGSEA. The CDR3, as DNA: TGCAGCGTTGAAAGTAATGAAAAACTGTTTTTG. Translated, it gives CSVESNEKLFL.